This T cell receptor (beta chain) was documented in a study of blood T cell repertoires in COVID-19. In the study overall: T cells, B-cell-depleted T cells, or PBMCs supplied cDNA or gDNA.

The method was immunoSEQ multiplex PCR; TCRdb's version includes in-frame clones alone and lacks a portion of them. The repertoire has around 440,000 clones, about nine tenths of them found once; the top ten carry around 12%. CDR1 is LNHDA and CDR2 is SQIVND in the germline V gene (reference sequence). V lost 5 bases to trimming and J lost 2 bases, with 6 bases between them. CDR3 length: 12 amino acids. Patients at the Seattle site were enrolled during active infection and followed longitudinally. The V gene is TRBV19, the J gene TRBJ1-1, with D uncertain. Material: peripheral blood. This TCR was sampled from a woman aged 45 to 65 with COVID-19, enrolled during active disease. Here the CDR3 reads CASSPQNTEAFF. DNA of the CDR3: TGTGCCAGTAGTCCCCAAAACACTGAAGCTTTCTTT.